This T cell receptor beta chain was sequenced during a study of blood T cell repertoires in COVID-19. For the study at large: Whether acute or convalescent, the COVID-19 samples came from the United States, Italy and Spain. Nucleic acid was either cDNA or gDNA, and it came from T cells, B-cell-depleted T cells, or PBMCs.

V lost 7 bases, J lost 5 bases, and 14 bases lay in between. Germline CDR1 and CDR2: SGHTA and FQGNSA. The CDR3 contains 13 residues. Per the original data handling: Quantification of nucleated cells was approximated via reference gene primer amplification. Sequencing was performed with immunoSEQ multiplex PCR; in TCRdb, only in-frame clones are kept and a portion is missing. V and J calls and clone size are given by that table; D and trimming were obtained from the DNA. The sample holds some 180,000 clones, approximately 79% seen once. This receptor was taken from a man aged 50 or older who had recovered from COVID-19. Sequencing used peripheral blood. The rearrangement uses TRBV7-2 and TRBJ1-1; D is perhaps TRBD1 (5 bases). Written as DNA, the CDR3 is TGTGCCAGCACCAAATGGGGGGGGACTGAAGCTTTCTTT. Its translation: CASTKWGGTEAFF.